This record concerns one T cell receptor (beta chain) sequence. What antigen it recognizes has not been identified. No base qualities exist here, and no much larger clone lies one base off it. The sample comes from a study of T cell repertoires in cytomegalovirus infection (dated by TCRdb to between 2019 and 2020). About the study as a whole: Donor HLA type was relevant to the analysis, as public TCR beta signatures indicated carriage of CMV infection together with the matching HLA type.

Overall study outcomes, separate from this receptor: The ex vivo response was dominated by HLA-C-restricted CMV-specific TCR beta clonotypes, which also provided the single most frequent clonotype in two of eight donors. In both this cohort and an independent approximately 370-donor cohort, the cumulative frequency of public TCR beta family members distinguished carriers of CMV infection plus the relevant HLA type.

Germline trimming: 6 bases from V, 15 bases from J; junction bases outside gene matches: 17. Looking up the germline V gene (reference sequence) yields CDR1 DFQATT and CDR2 SNEGSKA. The CDR3, cysteine through phenylalanine, is 15 amino acids long. The DNA shown is the 45-base CDR3, in frame from base 1. The listed sequencing device is Illumina HiSeq 1500. The raw public reads went through TCRdb reprocessing: fastp at Q25, MiXCR clone calling, in-frame beta chains kept. Identical CDR3 protein sequences are pooled into one entry, listed with their most common genes and DNA. Across this sample there are around 130,000 distinct CDR3 sequences, with more than 20% seen only once. 34% of the sample is in the top ten clones.

The chain is assembled from TRBV20-1 and TRBJ2-1, and TRBD2 matches 13 of the central bases. Sequencing was performed on PBMCs, sequenced either directly or after in vitro stimulation (not recorded which). The receptor's source is a human donor in good health (CMV status not recorded). Some clones in this sample may be carry-over from other donors' samples. This receptor carries the CDR3 CSARGGLAGSLGPFF. The sequenced DNA: TGCAGTGCCCGAGGGGGACTAGCGGGATCCCTTGGTCCGTTCTTC.